This T cell receptor beta chain was sequenced for a study of OX40 agonist ivuxolimab in advanced cancers. Whole-study findings and limits: At 0.1 to 3.0 mg/kg, clonal expansion of CD4+ and CD8+ blood T cells had occurred by week 6.

Remarks on this clone: As yet, its antigen is unknown.

Libraries were prepared by immunoSEQ multiplex PCR; TCRdb keeps only in-frame clonotypes and omits some of them. The data show roughly 63,000 clones, with approximately 86% seen just once and over 2% held by the top ten. The V and J ends lost 5 bases and 6 bases respectively, with 20 bases between them. The CDR3 loop spans 16 amino acids. Looked up from germline, CDR1 is SGHNT and CDR2 is YENEEA. The chain carries TRBV11-3 and TRBJ2-1; D unclear. This sample comprised CD4+ or CD8+ T cells sorted from blood, obtained in a trial of the OX40 agonist ivuxolimab. This receptor was taken from an adult with an advanced solid tumor such as melanoma, head and neck, liver or kidney cancer. The chain's CDR3 is CASSLIGGLKSNEQFF. CDR3 coding DNA: TGTGCCAGCAGCCTTATAGGCGGTCTTAAGAGCAATGAGCAGTTCTTC.